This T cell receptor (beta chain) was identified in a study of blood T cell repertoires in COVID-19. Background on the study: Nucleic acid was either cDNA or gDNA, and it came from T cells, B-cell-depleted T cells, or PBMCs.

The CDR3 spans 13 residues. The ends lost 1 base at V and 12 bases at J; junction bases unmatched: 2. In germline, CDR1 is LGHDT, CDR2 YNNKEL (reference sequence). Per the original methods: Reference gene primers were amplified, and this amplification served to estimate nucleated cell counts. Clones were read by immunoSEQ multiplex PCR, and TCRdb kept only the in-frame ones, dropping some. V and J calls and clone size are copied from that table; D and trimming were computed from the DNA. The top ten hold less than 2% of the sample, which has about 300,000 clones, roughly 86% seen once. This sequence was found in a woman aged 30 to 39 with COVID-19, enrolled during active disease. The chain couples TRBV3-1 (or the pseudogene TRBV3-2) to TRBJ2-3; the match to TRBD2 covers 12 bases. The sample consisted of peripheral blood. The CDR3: CASSQGLAGAQYF. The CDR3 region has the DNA TGTGCCAGCAGCCAAGGACTAGCGGGGGCCCAGTATTTT.